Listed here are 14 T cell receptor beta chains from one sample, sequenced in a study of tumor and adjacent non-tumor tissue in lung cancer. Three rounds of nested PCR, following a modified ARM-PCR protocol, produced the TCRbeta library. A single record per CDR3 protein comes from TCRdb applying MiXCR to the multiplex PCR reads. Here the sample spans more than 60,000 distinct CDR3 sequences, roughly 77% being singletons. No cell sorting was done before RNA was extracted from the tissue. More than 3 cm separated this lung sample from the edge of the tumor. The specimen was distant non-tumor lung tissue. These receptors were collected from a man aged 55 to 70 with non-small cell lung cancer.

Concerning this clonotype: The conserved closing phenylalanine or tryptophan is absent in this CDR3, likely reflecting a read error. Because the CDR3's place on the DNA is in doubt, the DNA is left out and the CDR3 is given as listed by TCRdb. CDR3 residues: CASSQGYYEHYI. The gene calls are TRBV14 and TRBJ2-7. Germline V gene lookup returns CDR1 SGHDN and CDR2 FVKESK. Termini included, the CDR3 measures 12 amino acids.

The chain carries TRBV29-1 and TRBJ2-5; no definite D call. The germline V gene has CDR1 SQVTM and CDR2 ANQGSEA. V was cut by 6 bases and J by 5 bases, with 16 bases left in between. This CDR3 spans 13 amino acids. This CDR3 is CSVETDVQETQYF. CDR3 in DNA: TGCAGCGTAGAAACAGATGTACAGGAGACCCAGTACTTC.

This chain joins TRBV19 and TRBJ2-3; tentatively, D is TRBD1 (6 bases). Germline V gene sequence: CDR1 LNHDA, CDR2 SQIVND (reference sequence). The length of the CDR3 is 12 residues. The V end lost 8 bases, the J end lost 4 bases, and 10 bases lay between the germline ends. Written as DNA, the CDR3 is TGTGCCAGTGAGGGGGTACCAGATACGCAGTATTTT. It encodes CASEGVPDTQYF.

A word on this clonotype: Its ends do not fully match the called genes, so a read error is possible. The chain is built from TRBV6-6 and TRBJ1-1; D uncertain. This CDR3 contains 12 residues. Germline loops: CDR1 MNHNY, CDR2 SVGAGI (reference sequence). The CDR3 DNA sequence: TGTGCCAGCAGTATAGACCACACTGAAGCCTTCTTT. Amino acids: CASSIDHTEAFF.

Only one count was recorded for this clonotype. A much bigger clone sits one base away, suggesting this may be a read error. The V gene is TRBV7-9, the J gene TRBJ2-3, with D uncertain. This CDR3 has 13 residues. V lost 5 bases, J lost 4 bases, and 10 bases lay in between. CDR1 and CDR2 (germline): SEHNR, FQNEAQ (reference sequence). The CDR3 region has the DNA TGTGCCAGCAGCATTATAGGGTCAGATACGCAGTATTTT. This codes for CASSIIGSDTQYF.

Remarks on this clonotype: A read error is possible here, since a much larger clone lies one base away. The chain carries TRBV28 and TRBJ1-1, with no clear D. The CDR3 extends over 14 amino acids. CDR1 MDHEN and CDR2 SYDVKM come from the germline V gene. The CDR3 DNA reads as TGTACCAGCAGTTTTGAGCTGGTGAACACTGAAGCTTTCTTT. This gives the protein CTSSFELVNTEAFF.

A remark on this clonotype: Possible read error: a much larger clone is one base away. The CDR3, as DNA: TGTGCCAGCAGGTTGGAACCGGGACAGGGATTCACTGAGCAGTTCTTC. The encoded protein is CASRLEPGQGFTEQFF. The chain couples TRBV11-2 to TRBJ2-1; TRBD1 agrees at 9 bases. V was clipped by 6 bases and J by 9 bases; unmatched bases: 15. Germline CDR1 SGHAT, CDR2 FQNNGV. The CDR3 is made up of 16 amino acids. Looking up the rest from reference TRBV11-2 and TRBJ2-1 gives the full variable domain: EAGVAQSPRYKIIEKRQSVAFWCNPISGHATLYWYQQILGQGPKLLIQFQNNGVVDDSQLPKDRFSAERLKGVDSTLKIQPAKLEDSAVYLCASRLEPGQGFTEQFFGPGTRLTVL.

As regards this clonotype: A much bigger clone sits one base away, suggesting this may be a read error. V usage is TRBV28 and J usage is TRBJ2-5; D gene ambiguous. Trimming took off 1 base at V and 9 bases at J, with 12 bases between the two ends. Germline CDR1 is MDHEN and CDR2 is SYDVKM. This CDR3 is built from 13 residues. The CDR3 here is CASSLSSHGAQYF. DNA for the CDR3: TGTGCCAGCAGTTTATCCAGCCATGGGGCCCAGTACTTC.

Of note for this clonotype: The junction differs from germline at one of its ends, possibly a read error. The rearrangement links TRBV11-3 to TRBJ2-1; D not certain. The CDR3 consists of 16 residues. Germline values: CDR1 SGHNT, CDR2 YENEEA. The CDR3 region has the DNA TGTGCCAGCAGCCCAAGTGTGGCCCTCTCTTACAACGAGCAGTTCTTC. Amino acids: CASSPSVALSYNEQFF.

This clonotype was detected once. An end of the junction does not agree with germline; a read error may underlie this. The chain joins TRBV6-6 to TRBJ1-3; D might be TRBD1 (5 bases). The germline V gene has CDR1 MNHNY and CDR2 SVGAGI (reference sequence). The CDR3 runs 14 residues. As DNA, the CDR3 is TGTACCAGCCTCGGGGGGAGCTCTAGAAACACCATATATTTT. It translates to CTSLGGSSRNTIYF.

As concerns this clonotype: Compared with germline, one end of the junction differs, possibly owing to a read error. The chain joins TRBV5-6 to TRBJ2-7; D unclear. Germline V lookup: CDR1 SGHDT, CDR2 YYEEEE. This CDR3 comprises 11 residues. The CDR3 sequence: CASSFGKGLDF. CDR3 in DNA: TGTGCCAGCAGCTTCGGCAAGGGCTTGGATTTC.

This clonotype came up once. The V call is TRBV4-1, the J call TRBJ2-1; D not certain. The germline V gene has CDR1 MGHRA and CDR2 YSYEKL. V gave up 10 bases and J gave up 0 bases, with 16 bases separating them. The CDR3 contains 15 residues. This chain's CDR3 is CANSQDDVSYNEQFF. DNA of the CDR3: TGCGCCAATAGCCAAGATGACGTCTCCTACAATGAGCAGTTCTTC.

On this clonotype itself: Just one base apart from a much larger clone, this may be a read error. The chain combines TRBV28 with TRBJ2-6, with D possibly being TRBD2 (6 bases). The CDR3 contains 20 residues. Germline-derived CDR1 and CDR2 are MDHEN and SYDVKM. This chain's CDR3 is CASSLSREAYSSSGTNVLTF. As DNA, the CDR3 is TGTGCCAGCAGTTTATCGAGGGAGGCCTACTCTAGCTCTGGGACCAACGTCCTGACTTTC.

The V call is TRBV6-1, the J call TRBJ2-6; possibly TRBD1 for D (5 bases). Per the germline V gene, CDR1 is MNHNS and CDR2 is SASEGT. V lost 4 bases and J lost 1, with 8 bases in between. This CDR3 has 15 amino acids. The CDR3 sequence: CASSGRQSGANVLTF. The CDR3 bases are TGTGCCAGCAGTGGAAGACAGTCTGGGGCCAACGTCCTGACTTTC.